This is a list of T cell receptor beta chains from one sample in a study of blood T cell repertoires in COVID-19. This table comes from immunoSEQ multiplex PCR, and its TCRdb copy is limited to in-frame clones, with some not included. The sample lists some 130,000 clones; about 91% were seen once. The sequencing sample was made of peripheral blood. The receptors here all came from a man aged 45-60 years with acute or convalescent COVID-19. Each CDR3 is given with its conserved first and last residue. Each record gives: CDR3 protein, CDR3 DNA, D gene, clone size, J gene, V gene. The D gene is left open where the match is weak. The size field is filled for only some rows; it gives once, few, many or a size class.

CDR3 protein: CATSREISRYMNTEAFF
CDR3 DNA: TGTGCCACCAGCAGAGAAATCTCCAGGTACATGAACACTGAAGCTTTCTTT
D gene: .
clone size: .
J gene: TRBJ1-1
V gene: TRBV15

CDR3 protein: CASSESGSNQPQHF
CDR3 DNA: TGTGCCAGCAGTGAGTCAGGAAGCAATCAGCCCCAGCATTTT
D gene: .
clone size: .
J gene: TRBJ1-5
V gene: TRBV2

CDR3 protein: CASRGQTGNTIYF
CDR3 DNA: TGTGCCAGCAGGGGACAGACCGGAAACACCATATATTTT
D gene: TRBD1
clone size: .
J gene: TRBJ1-3
V gene: TRBV6-6

CDR3 protein: CASSIAAGPTYEQYF
CDR3 DNA: TGTGCCAGTAGTATAGCTGCGGGACCCACCTACGAGCAGTACTTC
D gene: .
clone size: .
J gene: TRBJ2-7
V gene: TRBV19

CDR3 protein: CASSPLAGDEQFF
CDR3 DNA: TGTGCCAGCAGCCCCCTTGCGGGCGATGAGCAGTTCTTC
D gene: .
clone size: once
J gene: TRBJ2-1
V gene: TRBV3-1/TRBV3-2

CDR3 protein: CAGSTQGFGNTIYF
CDR3 DNA: TGTGCCGGTTCCACACAGGGATTTGGAAACACCATATATTTT
D gene: .
clone size: .
J gene: TRBJ1-3
V gene: TRBV7-9

CDR3 protein: CASGGEGGNQPQHF
CDR3 DNA: TGTGCCAGCGGGGGGGAGGGAGGCAATCAGCCCCAGCATTTT
D gene: .
clone size: .
J gene: TRBJ1-5
V gene: TRBV6-5

CDR3 protein: CASSFDVRLSYEQYF
CDR3 DNA: TGTGCCAGCAGTTTTGATGTCCGGTTGTCCTACGAGCAGTACTTC
D gene: .
clone size: .
J gene: TRBJ2-7
V gene: TRBV28

CDR3 protein: CATSGSTAGGLVGYNEQFF
CDR3 DNA: TGTGCCACCAGTGGGAGTACAGCGGGAGGGTTGGTAGGGTACAATGAGCAGTTCTTC
D gene: TRBD2
clone size: .
J gene: TRBJ2-1
V gene: TRBV24-1

CDR3 protein: CASSYSRGTQPQHF
CDR3 DNA: TGTGCCAGCAGTTACAGCAGGGGGACCCAGCCCCAGCATTTT
D gene: TRBD1
clone size: .
J gene: TRBJ1-5
V gene: TRBV6-5

CDR3 protein: CASSLGDRAHNSPLHF
CDR3 DNA: TGTGCCAGCAGCTTGGGGGACAGGGCCCATAATTCACCCCTCCACTTT
D gene: TRBD1
clone size: .
J gene: TRBJ1-6
V gene: TRBV5-6

CDR3 protein: CAWAGGARQPQHF
CDR3 DNA: TGTGCCTGGGCAGGGGGCGCGCGGCAGCCCCAGCATTTT
D gene: TRBD1
clone size: .
J gene: TRBJ1-5
V gene: TRBV30

CDR3 protein: CASSETGGATTEAFF
CDR3 DNA: TGTGCCAGCAGCGAGACAGGGGGAGCTACGACTGAAGCTTTCTTT
D gene: TRBD1
clone size: .
J gene: TRBJ1-1
V gene: TRBV11-3